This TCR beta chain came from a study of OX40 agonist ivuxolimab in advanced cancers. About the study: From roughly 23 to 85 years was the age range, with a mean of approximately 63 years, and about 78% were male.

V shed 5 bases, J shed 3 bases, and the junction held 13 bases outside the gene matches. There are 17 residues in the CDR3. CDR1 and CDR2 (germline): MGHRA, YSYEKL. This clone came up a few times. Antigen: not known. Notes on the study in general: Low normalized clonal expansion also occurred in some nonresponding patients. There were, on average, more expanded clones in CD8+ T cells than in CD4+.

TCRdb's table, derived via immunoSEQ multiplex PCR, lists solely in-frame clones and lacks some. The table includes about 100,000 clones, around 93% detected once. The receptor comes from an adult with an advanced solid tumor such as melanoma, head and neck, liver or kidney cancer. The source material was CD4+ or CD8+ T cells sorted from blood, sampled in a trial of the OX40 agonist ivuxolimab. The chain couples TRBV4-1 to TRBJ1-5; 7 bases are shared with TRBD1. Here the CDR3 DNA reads TGCGCCAGCAGCTCCGGGTGGGTGAGGGGGCTCAATCAGCCCCAGCATTTT. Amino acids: CASSSGWVRGLNQPQHF.